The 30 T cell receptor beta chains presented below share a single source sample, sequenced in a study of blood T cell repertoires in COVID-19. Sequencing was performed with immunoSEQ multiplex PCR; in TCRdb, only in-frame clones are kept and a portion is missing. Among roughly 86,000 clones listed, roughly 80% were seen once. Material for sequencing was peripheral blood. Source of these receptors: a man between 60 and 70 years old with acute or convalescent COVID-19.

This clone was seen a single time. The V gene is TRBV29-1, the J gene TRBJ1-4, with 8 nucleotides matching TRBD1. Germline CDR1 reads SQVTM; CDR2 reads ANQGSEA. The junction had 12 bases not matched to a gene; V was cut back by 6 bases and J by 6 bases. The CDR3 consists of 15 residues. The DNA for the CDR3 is TGCAGCGTATCCGTGCAGGGGGCGCGAGATGAAAAACTGTTTTTT. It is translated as CSVSVQGARDEKLFF.

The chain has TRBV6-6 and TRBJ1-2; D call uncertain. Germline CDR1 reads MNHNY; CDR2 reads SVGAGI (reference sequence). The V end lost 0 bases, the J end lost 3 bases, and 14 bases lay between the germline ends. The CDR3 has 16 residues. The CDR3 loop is CASSYSVSGADYGYTF. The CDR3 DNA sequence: TGTGCCAGCAGTTACTCTGTGTCCGGCGCGGACTATGGCTACACCTTC.

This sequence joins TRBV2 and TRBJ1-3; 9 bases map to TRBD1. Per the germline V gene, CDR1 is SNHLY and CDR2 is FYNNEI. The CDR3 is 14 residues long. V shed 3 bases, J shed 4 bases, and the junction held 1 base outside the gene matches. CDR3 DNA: TGTGCCAGCAGTGAGGGACAGGGCGGAAACACCATATATTTT. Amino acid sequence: CASSEGQGGNTIYF.

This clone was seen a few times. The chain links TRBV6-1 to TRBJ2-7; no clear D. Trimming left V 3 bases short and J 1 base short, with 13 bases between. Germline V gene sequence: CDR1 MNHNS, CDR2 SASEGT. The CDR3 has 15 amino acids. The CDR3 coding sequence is TGTGCCAGCAGTGAGTACACAGTCAGTTCCTACGAGCAGTACTTC. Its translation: CASSEYTVSSYEQYF.

This CDR3 reads CASSGQGSGPLHF. CDR3 nucleotides: TGTGCCAGCAGTGGACAGGGGAGTGGACCCCTCCACTTT. The chain joins TRBV25-1 to TRBJ1-6, with TRBD1 matching 8 bases. The CDR3 contains 13 residues. Germline V gene lookup returns CDR1 MGHDK and CDR2 SYGVNS. The ends lost 4 bases at V and 12 bases at J; junction bases unmatched: 5. Full variable domain (missing parts from reference TRBV25-1 and TRBJ1-6): EADIYQTPRYLVIGTGKKITLECSQTMGHDKMYWYQQDPGMELHLIHYSYGVNSTEKGDLSSESTVSRIRTEHFPLTLESARPSHTSQYLCASSGQGSGPLHFGNGTRLTVT.

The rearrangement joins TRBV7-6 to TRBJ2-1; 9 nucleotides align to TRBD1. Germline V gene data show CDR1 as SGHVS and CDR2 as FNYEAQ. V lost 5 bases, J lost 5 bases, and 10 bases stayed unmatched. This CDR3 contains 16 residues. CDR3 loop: CASSPVRDRAHNEQFF. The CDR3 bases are TGTGCCAGCAGCCCCGTCCGGGACAGGGCCCACAATGAGCAGTTCTTC.

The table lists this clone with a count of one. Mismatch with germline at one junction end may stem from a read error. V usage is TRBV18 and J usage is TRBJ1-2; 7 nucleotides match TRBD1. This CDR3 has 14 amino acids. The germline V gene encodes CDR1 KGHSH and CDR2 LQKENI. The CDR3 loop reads CASSPRGTEEGVAF. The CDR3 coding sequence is TGTGCCAGCTCACCACGCGGGACAGAAGAAGGGGTCGCCTTC.

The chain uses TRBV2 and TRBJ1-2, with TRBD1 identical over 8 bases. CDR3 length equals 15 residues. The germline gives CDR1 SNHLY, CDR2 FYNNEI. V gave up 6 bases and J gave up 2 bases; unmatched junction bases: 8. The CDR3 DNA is TGTGCCAGCAGGGGAGGACAGGGTATAAACTATGGCTACACCTTC. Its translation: CASRGGQGINYGYTF.

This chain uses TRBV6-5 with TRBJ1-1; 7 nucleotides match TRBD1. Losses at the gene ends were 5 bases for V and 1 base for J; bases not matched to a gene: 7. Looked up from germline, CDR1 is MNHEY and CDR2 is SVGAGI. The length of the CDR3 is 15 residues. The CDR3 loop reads CASSRRQGWNTEAFF. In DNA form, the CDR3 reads TGTGCCAGCAGTCGAAGACAGGGCTGGAACACTGAAGCTTTCTTT.

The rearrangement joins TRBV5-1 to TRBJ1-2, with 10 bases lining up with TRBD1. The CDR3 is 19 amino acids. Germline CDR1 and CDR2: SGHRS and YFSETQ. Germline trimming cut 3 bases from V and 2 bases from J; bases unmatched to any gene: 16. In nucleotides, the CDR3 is TGCGCCAGCAGCTCAACCGGGACAGGGGTCGCATCCCCCAACTATGGCTACACCTTC. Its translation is CASSSTGTGVASPNYGYTF.

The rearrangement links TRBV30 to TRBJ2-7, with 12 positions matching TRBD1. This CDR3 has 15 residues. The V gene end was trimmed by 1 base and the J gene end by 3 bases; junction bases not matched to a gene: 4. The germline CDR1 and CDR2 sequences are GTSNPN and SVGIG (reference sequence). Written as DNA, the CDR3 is TGTGCCTGGAGTGCAGGGACAGGGGGCTTCTACGAGCAGTACTTC. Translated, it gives CAWSAGTGGFYEQYF. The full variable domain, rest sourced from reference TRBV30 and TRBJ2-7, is SQTIHQWPATLVQPVGSPLSLECTVEGTSNPNLYWYRQAAGRGLQLLFYSVGIGQISSEVPQNLSASRPQDRQFILSSKKLLLSDSGFYLCAWSAGTGGFYEQYFGPGTRLTVT.

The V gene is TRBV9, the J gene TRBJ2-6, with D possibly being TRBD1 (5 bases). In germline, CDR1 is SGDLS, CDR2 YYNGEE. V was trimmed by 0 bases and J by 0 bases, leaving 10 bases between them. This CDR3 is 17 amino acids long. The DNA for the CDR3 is TGTGCCAGCAGCGTAGGCAGGGTTGGCTCTGGGGCCAACGTCCTGACTTTC. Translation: CASSVGRVGSGANVLTF.

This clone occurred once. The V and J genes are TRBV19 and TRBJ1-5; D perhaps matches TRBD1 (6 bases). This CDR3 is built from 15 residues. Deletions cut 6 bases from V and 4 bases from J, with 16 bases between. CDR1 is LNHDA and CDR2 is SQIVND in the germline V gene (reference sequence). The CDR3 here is CASSQTTGWNQPQHF. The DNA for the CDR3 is TGTGCCAGTAGCCAGACAACAGGGTGGAATCAGCCCCAGCATTTT.

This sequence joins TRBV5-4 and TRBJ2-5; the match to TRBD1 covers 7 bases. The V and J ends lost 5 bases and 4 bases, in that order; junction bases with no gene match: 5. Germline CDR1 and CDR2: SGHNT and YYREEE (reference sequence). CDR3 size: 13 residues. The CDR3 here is CASRKTGAETQYF. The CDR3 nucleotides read TGTGCCAGCAGAAAAACAGGGGCAGAGACCCAGTACTTC.

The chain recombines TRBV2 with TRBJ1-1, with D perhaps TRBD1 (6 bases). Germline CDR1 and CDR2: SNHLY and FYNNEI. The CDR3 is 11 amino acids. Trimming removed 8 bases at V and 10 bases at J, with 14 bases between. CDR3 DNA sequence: TGTGCCAGCGGAAGACAGGTTGGAGCTTTCTTT. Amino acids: CASGRQVGAFF.

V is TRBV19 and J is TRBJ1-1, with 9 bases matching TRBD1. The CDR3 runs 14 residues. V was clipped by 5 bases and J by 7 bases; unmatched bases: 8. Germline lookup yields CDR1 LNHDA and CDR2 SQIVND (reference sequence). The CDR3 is CASSVPQGASEAFF. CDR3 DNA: TGTGCCAGTAGTGTCCCACAGGGGGCGAGTGAAGCTTTCTTT.

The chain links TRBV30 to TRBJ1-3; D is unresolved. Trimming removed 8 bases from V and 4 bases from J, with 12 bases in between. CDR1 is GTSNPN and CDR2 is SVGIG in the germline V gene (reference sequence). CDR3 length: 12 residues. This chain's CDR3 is CALAVQGNTIYF. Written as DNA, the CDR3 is TGTGCCCTAGCAGTACAGGGAAACACCATATATTTT.

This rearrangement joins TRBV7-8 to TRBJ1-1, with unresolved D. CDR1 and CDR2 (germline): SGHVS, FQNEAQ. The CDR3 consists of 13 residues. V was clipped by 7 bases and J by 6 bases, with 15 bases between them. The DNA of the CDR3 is TGTGCCAGCACCCTAGACGGTTTGGCTGAAGCTTTCTTT. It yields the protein CASTLDGLAEAFF.

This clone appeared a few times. CDR3 in DNA: TGTGCCAGCAGTTTATCCCAGGGACTTGGATATGGCTACACCTTC. Residues: CASSLSQGLGYGYTF. This chain joins TRBV27 and TRBJ1-2, with D maybe TRBD1 (5 bases). CDR3 length: 15 residues. The germline V gene has CDR1 MNHEY and CDR2 SMNVEV (reference sequence). V shed 0 bases and J shed 5 bases, with 13 bases lying between them.

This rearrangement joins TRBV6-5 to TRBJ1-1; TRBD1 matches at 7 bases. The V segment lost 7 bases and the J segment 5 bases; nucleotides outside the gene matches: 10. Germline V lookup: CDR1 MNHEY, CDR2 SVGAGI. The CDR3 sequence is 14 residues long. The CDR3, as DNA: TGTGCCAGCACCCTAAACAGGGGTTGGACTGAAGCTTTCTTT. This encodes CASTLNRGWTEAFF.

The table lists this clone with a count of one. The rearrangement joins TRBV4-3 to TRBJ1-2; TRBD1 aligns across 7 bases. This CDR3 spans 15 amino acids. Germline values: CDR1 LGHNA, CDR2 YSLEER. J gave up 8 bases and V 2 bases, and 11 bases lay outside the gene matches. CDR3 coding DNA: TGCGCCAGCAGCCAACTCAATCCCACAGGGGAAGGCTACACCTTC. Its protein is CASSQLNPTGEGYTF.

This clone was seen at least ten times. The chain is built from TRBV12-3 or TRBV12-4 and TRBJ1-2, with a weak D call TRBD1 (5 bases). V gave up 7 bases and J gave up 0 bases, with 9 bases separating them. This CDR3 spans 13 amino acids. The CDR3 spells CASTRGANYGYTF. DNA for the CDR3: TGTGCCAGCACCCGGGGGGCTAACTATGGCTACACCTTC.

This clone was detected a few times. Here the CDR3 DNA reads TGTGCCAGCTCACCCGGGACAGATACGCAGTATTTT. Its translation is CASSPGTDTQYF. The J gene is TRBJ2-3, the V gene TRBV18, with D unresolved. Germline V lookup: CDR1 KGHSH, CDR2 LQKENI. V was clipped by 3 bases and J by 3 bases, with 4 bases between them. The CDR3 covers 12 residues.

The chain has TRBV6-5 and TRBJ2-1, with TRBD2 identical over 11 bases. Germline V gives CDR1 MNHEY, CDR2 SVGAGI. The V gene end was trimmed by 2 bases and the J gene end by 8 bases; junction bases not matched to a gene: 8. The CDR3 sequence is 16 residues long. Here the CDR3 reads CASSYTGLAGADEQFF. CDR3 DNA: TGTGCCAGCAGTTACACCGGACTAGCGGGTGCCGATGAGCAGTTCTTC.

CDR3 DNA: TGCAGCGAAGGCGGACAGGCCGGTGCGGTAACCTTC. Encoded protein: CSEGGQAGAVTF. The chain uses TRBV29-1 and TRBJ1-2, with 7 nucleotides matching TRBD1. This CDR3 spans 12 amino acids. Germline V gene data show CDR1 as SQVTM and CDR2 as ANQGSEA. Trimming cost V 7 bases and J 14 bases; bases outside gene matches: 16.

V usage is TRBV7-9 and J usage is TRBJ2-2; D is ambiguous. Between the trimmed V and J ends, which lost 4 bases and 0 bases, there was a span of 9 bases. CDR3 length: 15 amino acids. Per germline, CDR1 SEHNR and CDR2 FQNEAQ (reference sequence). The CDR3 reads CASSSRYSNTGELFF. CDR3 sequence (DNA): TGTGCCAGCAGCTCGAGATACTCGAACACCGGGGAGCTGTTTTTT.

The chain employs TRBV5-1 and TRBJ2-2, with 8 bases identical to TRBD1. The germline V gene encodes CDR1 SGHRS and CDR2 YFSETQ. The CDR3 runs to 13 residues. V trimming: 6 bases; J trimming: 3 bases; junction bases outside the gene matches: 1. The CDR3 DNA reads TGCGCCAGCAAACAGGGGGACACCGGGGAGCTGTTTTTT. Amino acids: CASKQGDTGELFF.

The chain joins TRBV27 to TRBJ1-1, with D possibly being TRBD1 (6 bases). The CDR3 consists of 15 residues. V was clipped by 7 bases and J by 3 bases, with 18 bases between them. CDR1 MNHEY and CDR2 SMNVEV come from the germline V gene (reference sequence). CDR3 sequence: CASIPLGGQDTEAFF. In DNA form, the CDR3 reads TGTGCCAGCATCCCTCTGGGGGGGCAGGACACTGAAGCTTTCTTT.

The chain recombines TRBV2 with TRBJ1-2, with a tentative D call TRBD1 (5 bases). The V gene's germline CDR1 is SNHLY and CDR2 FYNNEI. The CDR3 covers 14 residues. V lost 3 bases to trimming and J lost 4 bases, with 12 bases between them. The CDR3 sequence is CASSEDGDFYGYTF. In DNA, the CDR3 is TGTGCCAGCAGTGAGGACGGGGACTTCTATGGCTACACCTTC.

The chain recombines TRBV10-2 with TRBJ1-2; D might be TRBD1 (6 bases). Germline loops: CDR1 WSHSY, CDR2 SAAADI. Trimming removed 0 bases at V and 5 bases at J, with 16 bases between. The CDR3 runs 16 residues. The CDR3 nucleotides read TGCGCCAGCAGTGAGTCAGGCAGGGGATCGAGGTATGGCTACACCTTC. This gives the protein CASSESGRGSRYGYTF.